This passage covers 27 T cell receptor beta chains from one sample sequenced in a study of blood T cells in healthy people across ages (dated by TCRdb to between 2015 and 2016). The library came from 5' RACE. These reads were obtained on an Illumina HiSeq 2500. A second PCR of 7 to 11 cycles was performed with a sample-barcoded 5' primer and a J-beta primer mix. TCRdb handled the public reads itself, with Q25 trimming in fastp and clone calling in MiXCR, and kept productive beta chains. Every CDR3 protein is listed once, alongside the most common genes and DNA of its rows. Counted in this sample were hundreds of thousands of distinct CDR3 sequences; 32% of them appeared once. The ten largest account for roughly 14% of the sample. Sequencing input: blood. The source is a woman older than 75 in good health. Donor details come from another sample of the same person, matched by shared clones.

The V and J genes are TRBV10-3 and TRBJ1-1; D is ambiguous. The V end lost 4 bases, the J end lost 10 bases, and 10 bases lay between the germline ends. Germline CDR1 is ENHRY and CDR2 is SYGVKD. This CDR3 is built from 11 residues. The CDR3 region is CAISVGVAAFF. The CDR3 nucleotides are TGTGCCATCAGTGTCGGGGTGGCAGCTTTCTTT.

The gene calls are TRBV20-1 and TRBJ2-3; possibly TRBD1 for D (5 bases). The CDR3 has 16 amino acids. Between the trimmed V and J ends, which lost 3 bases and 4 bases, there was a span of 20 bases. CDR1 is DFQATT and CDR2 is SNEGSKA in the germline V gene (reference sequence). As DNA, the CDR3 is TGCAGTGCTAGCTCCGGCCGGCAGGGTCATGCAGATACGCAGTATTTT. Protein: CSASSGRQGHADTQYF.

The J gene is TRBJ2-2, the V gene TRBV20-1, with 8 bases identical to TRBD2. This CDR3 spans 16 amino acids. CDR1 is DFQATT and CDR2 is SNEGSKA in the germline V gene (reference sequence). Losses at the gene ends were 6 bases for V and 6 bases for J; bases not matched to a gene: 15. The CDR3 reads CSALPGGSDRAGELFF. The CDR3 DNA reads as TGCAGTGCCCTCCCGGGGGGGTCCGATCGGGCCGGGGAGCTGTTTTTT.

This clonotype was detected many times. This chain connects TRBV20-1 to TRBJ1-2; 7 bases fit TRBD1. This CDR3 is 15 amino acids long. Germline trimming cut 5 bases from V and 5 bases from J; bases unmatched to any gene: 14. The germline CDR1 and CDR2 sequences are DFQATT and SNEGSKA (reference sequence). Here the CDR3 reads CSAPTSRTGRYGYTF. For the CDR3, the DNA is TGCAGTGCTCCTACCTCGCGGACAGGCAGATATGGCTACACCTTC.

This clonotype has ten or more counts. The chain links TRBV5-1 to TRBJ1-1, with D unresolved. CDR1 is SGHRS and CDR2 is YFSETQ in the germline V gene. With 4 bases removed from V and 4 bases from J, the gap between germline ends came to 11 bases. CDR3 length equals 13 residues. For the CDR3, the DNA is TGCGCCAGCAGCCCCCGGGGATCCACTGAAGCTTTCTTT. It specifies CASSPRGSTEAFF. The whole variable domain, filled in from reference TRBV5-1 and TRBJ1-1, reads KAGVTQTPRYLIKTRGQQVTLSCSPISGHRSVSWYQQTPGQGLQFLFEYFSETQRNKGNFPGRFSGRQFSNSRSEMNVSTLELGDSALYLCASSPRGSTEAFFGQGTRLTVV.

This clonotype appeared many times. This chain uses TRBV20-1 with TRBJ1-1; no clear D. Trimming shortened V by 5 bases and J by 5 bases, and 15 bases separated the two germline ends. Germline CDR1 reads DFQATT; CDR2 reads SNEGSKA (reference sequence). CDR3 size: 13 residues. In nucleotides, the CDR3 is TGCAGTGCTCAAAGACTCGGGAGAACTGAAGCTTTCTTT. Its translation: CSAQRLGRTEAFF.

The V gene is TRBV20-1, the J gene TRBJ2-5; no clear D gene. Trimming pared 7 bases from V and 1 base from J, leaving 7 bases between. The CDR3 loop spans 11 amino acids. Germline-derived CDR1 and CDR2 are DFQATT and SNEGSKA (reference sequence). This CDR3 is CSGLGQETQYF. The CDR3 DNA follows: TGCAGTGGGTTAGGCCAAGAGACCCAGTACTTC.

This clonotype has more than one count but fewer than ten. The gene calls are TRBV5-6 and TRBJ2-1; unclear D gene. In germline, CDR1 is SGHDT, CDR2 YYEEEE. The CDR3 has 12 residues. With 0 bases removed from V and 10 bases from J, the gap between germline ends came to 8 bases. CDR3 residues: CASSLGFDEQFF. The CDR3 DNA sequence: TGTGCCAGCAGCTTGGGGTTCGACGAGCAGTTCTTC.

This clonotype showed up many times. The chain combines TRBV7-3 with TRBJ2-7, with D unclear. V lost 1 base and J 3 bases, leaving 7 bases between the germline ends. Germline values: CDR1 SGHTA, CDR2 FQGTGA. The CDR3 runs 13 residues. The CDR3 DNA is TGTGCCAGCAGCTTAAAGCCCAACTACGAGCAGTACTTC. It translates to CASSLKPNYEQYF.

This clonotype was seen at least ten times. The V and J genes are TRBV7-9 and TRBJ2-3; 10 bases are a match to TRBD1. V shed 5 bases and J 0 bases; nucleotides not matched to a gene: 5. Germline V CDR1 and CDR2: SEHNR, FQNEAQ (reference sequence). This CDR3 region has 16 residues. The CDR3 coding sequence is TGTGCCAGCAGCCTCGGACAGGGGGGGAGCACAGATACGCAGTATTTT. Translation gives CASSLGQGGSTDTQYF.

This sequence joins TRBV30 and TRBJ1-1; D not resolved. This CDR3 is 11 amino acids long. Trimming stripped 7 bases from V and 1 base from J, with 7 bases between. Germline CDR1 and CDR2: GTSNPN and SVGIG (reference sequence). CDR3 nucleotides: TGTGCCTTCGCCCGGAACACTGAAGCTTTCTTT. It translates to CAFARNTEAFF.

This clonotype was seen at least ten times. The V gene is TRBV30, the J gene TRBJ1-4; 8 nucleotides line up with TRBD1. J lost 7 bases, V lost 3 bases, and 10 bases had no gene match. The CDR3 is 15 residues long. Germline V gene data show CDR1 as GTSNPN and CDR2 as SVGIG (reference sequence). CDR3 amino acids: CAWRFPGGAGEKLFF. In nucleotides, the CDR3 is TGTGCCTGGAGGTTCCCAGGGGGCGCGGGTGAAAAACTGTTTTTT.

J is TRBJ2-1 and V is TRBV20-1; D possibly corresponds to TRBD2 (7 bases). The CDR3 is made up of 16 amino acids. Germline assignment: CDR1 DFQATT and CDR2 SNEGSKA (reference sequence). V lost 2 bases and J 0 bases, leaving 14 bases between the germline ends. The CDR3 loop reads CSARFGGTSSYNEQFF. Written as DNA, the CDR3 is TGCAGTGCTAGATTCGGGGGGACAAGCTCCTACAATGAGCAGTTCTTC.

This clonotype was observed many times. DNA of the CDR3: TGTGCCAGCAGTTACCCAGGGGCGGGGTGGAATGAGCAGTTCTTC. Encoded protein: CASSYPGAGWNEQFF. The chain joins TRBV6-2 or TRBV6-3 to TRBJ2-1; D possibly uses TRBD1 or TRBD2 (6 bases each). The CDR3 spans 15 residues. Trimming cost V 2 bases and J 7 bases, with 15 bases left between them. Per the germline V gene, CDR1 is MNHEY and CDR2 is SVGEGT.

This clonotype was recorded a few times. This chain uses TRBV6-1 with TRBJ2-1; 8 bases line up with TRBD1. The J call is uncertain, as TRBJ2-7 better fits the DNA end. The CDR3 totals 16 residues. CDR1 is MNHNS and CDR2 is SASEGT in the germline V gene. The CDR3 here is CASSGKQGGRYNEQYF. The CDR3 region has the DNA TGTGCCAGCAGCGGAAAACAGGGGGGACGGTACAATGAGCAGTACTTC.

J is TRBJ1-1 and V is TRBV20-1; D gene ambiguous. Germline lookup yields CDR1 DFQATT and CDR2 SNEGSKA (reference sequence). The CDR3 loop spans 13 amino acids. Trimming left V 3 bases short and J 4 bases short, with 12 bases between. The CDR3 nucleotides read TGCAGTGCTAGTCTGAGTCGCGGCACTGAAGCTTTCTTT. This translates into CSASLSRGTEAFF.

The chain is built from TRBV30 and TRBJ2-5; 10 nucleotides align to TRBD2. The CDR3 sequence is 13 residues long. Looked up from germline, CDR1 is GTSNPN and CDR2 is SVGIG (reference sequence). Trimming took 3 bases from V and 13 from J; bases not matched to a gene: 11. In DNA, the CDR3 is TGTGCCTGGAGGGCACTAGCGGGGACCGCCACGTACTTC. This sequence encodes CAWRALAGTATYF.

In its sample, this clonotype was seen many times. V gene TRBV30 combines with J gene TRBJ2-1; D remains unclear. With 3 bases removed from V and 9 bases from J, the gap between germline ends came to 12 bases. The CDR3 runs 12 residues. Germline CDR1 is GTSNPN and CDR2 is SVGIG (reference sequence). The CDR3 nucleotides read TGTGCCTGGAGGGACCTAGACGTTGAGCAGTTCTTC. Translation gives CAWRDLDVEQFF.

This clonotype was counted only a few times. The gene calls are TRBV27 and TRBJ1-3; unclear D gene. V was trimmed by 6 bases and J by 0 bases, leaving 9 bases between them. The CDR3 sequence is 14 residues long. Looked up from germline, CDR1 is MNHEY and CDR2 is SMNVEV (reference sequence). CDR3 in amino acids: CASSPDNSGNTIYF. The DNA for the CDR3 is TGTGCCAGCAGCCCAGACAACTCTGGAAACACCATATATTTT.

The gene calls are TRBV6-5 and TRBJ1-2, with a tentative D call TRBD1 (5 bases). V shed 6 bases and J shed 0 bases, with 8 bases lying between them. CDR1 and CDR2 (germline): MNHEY, SVGAGI. The CDR3 is 13 residues long. Here the CDR3 DNA reads TGTGCCAGCAGAAGGGGCTCTAACTATGGCTACACCTTC. This translates into CASRRGSNYGYTF.

The rearrangement links TRBV5-1 to TRBJ1-2; D not resolved. Trimming took off 4 bases at V and 8 bases at J, with 15 bases between the two ends. Germline CDR1 reads SGHRS; CDR2 reads YFSETQ. CDR3 length: 13 residues. The CDR3 DNA sequence: TGCGCCAGCAGCGCCCCCCCCTGGGAGGGCTACACCTTC. This sequence encodes CASSAPPWEGYTF.

As regards this clonotype: Possible read error: a much larger clone is one base away. This CDR3 is missing its conserved last phenylalanine or tryptophan, likely due to a read error. The rearrangement uses TRBV6-1 and TRBJ2-5, with D hard to call. Germline V gene sequence: CDR1 MNHNS, CDR2 SASEGT. The CDR3 length is 12 residues. The V gene lost 7 bases and the J gene lost 4 bases, with 10 bases spanning the gap. The chain's CDR3 is CASTDLGETQYV. The CDR3 nucleotides are TGTGCCAGCACGGACCTAGGAGAGACCCAGTACGTC.

This clonotype was counted a single time. At one end, the junction sequence differs from germline, possibly due to a read error. This chain connects TRBV13 to TRBJ2-3; 8 nucleotides align to TRBD2. The germline V gene has CDR1 PRHDT and CDR2 FYEKMQ (reference sequence). The CDR3 is 18 residues long. Written as DNA, the CDR3 is TGTACCAGCAGCCCCCTCGGTAGCGGGGTCGTCCGGGCAGATACGCTGTATTTT. Translating it yields CTSSPLGSGVVRADTLYF.

This clonotype was recorded many times. This chain connects TRBV29-1 to TRBJ1-2; D gene uncertain. The germline CDR1 and CDR2 sequences are SQVTM and ANQGSEA. V shed 2 bases and J shed 4 bases, with 8 bases lying between them. This CDR3 spans 12 amino acids. Here the CDR3 reads CSVERLFYGYTF. The CDR3 nucleotides read TGCAGCGTTGAACGGCTGTTCTATGGCTACACCTTC.

In regard to this clonotype: A read error may produce the germline difference seen at one junction end. This rearrangement joins TRBV5-1 to TRBJ2-5, with D uncertain. This CDR3 region has 13 residues. The germline gives CDR1 SGHRS, CDR2 YFSETQ. The CDR3 nucleotides read TGCACCAGCAGCTTTTTTGGGGTCCAGACCCAGTACTTC. Translation gives CTSSFFGVQTQYF.

V is TRBV4-3 and J is TRBJ2-5; D gene uncertain. V was cut by 0 bases and J by 10 bases, with 15 bases left in between. This CDR3 spans 14 amino acids. Germline assignment: CDR1 LGHNA and CDR2 YSLEER. The CDR3 DNA sequence: TGCGCCAGCAGCCAAGATGAAGGCCTGGAAATCCAGTACTTC. Its protein is CASSQDEGLEIQYF.

This clonotype was picked up many times. The chain is built from TRBV7-2 and TRBJ2-7; 8 nucleotides match TRBD2. Losses at the gene ends were 0 bases for V and 6 bases for J; bases not matched to a gene: 13. The CDR3 is made up of 17 amino acids. The germline V gene has CDR1 SGHTA and CDR2 FQGNSA. The CDR3 spells CASSLASSGGPTGEQYF. The DNA for the CDR3 is TGTGCCAGCAGCTTAGCATCCAGCGGGGGTCCGACAGGCGAGCAGTACTTC.